Listed here are 21 T cell receptor beta chains from one sample, sequenced in a study of CD8+ T cells in alopecia areata. RNA, once extracted, was reverse transcribed into cDNA for use as the sequencing template. Profiled with immunoSEQ multiplex PCR; TCRdb holds only in-frame clones, not every one. The table has fewer than 250,000 clones, 64% seen once. Treatment defined: oral pan-JAK inhibitor, 5-10 mg twice daily. Source: CD4+ T cells sorted from blood, taken at week 4, from a patient treated with tofacitinib. The receptors come from a human donor with alopecia areata.

V and J are TRBV7-2 and TRBJ1-6; D not certain. Trimming removed 5 bases from V and 7 bases from J, with 12 bases in between. The CDR3 spans 14 residues. The germline CDR1 and CDR2 sequences are SGHTA and FQGNSA. This CDR3 reads CASSRQAFNSPLHF. CDR3 in DNA: TGTGCCAGCAGCCGTCAGGCTTTCAATTCACCCCTCCACTTT.

The rearrangement links TRBV14 to TRBJ1-2; D might be TRBD1 (5 bases). Germline CDR1 is SGHDN and CDR2 is FVKESK. This CDR3 spans 13 amino acids. The V end was cut by 4 bases, the J end by 2 bases, with 8 bases between. The CDR3 DNA reads TGTGCCAGCAGCCCGGGACTGAACTATGGCTACACCTTC. Translation: CASSPGLNYGYTF.

The chain links TRBV14 to TRBJ1-1, with D unclear. The CDR3 covers 13 residues. Germline CDR1 reads SGHDN; CDR2 reads FVKESK. The V end lost 4 bases, the J end lost 0 bases, and 6 bases lay between the germline ends. CDR3 protein: CASSPGLNTEAFF. The CDR3 DNA follows: TGTGCCAGCAGCCCAGGATTGAACACTGAAGCTTTCTTT.

V gene TRBV4-3 combines with J gene TRBJ1-2; D possibly corresponds to TRBD1 (5 bases). CDR1 and CDR2 from the germline V gene are LGHNA and YSLEER. This CDR3 contains 13 residues. V lost 1 base and J lost 7, with 10 bases in between. CDR3 sequence reads: CASSQGQFPGYTF. CDR3 coding DNA: TGCGCCAGCAGCCAAGGACAGTTCCCTGGCTACACCTTC.

The rearrangement uses TRBV2 and TRBJ2-3; the D is unclear. V lost 2 bases and J 2 bases, leaving 11 bases between the germline ends. From germline, CDR1 is SNHLY and CDR2 FYNNEI. This CDR3 contains 15 residues. CDR3 loop: CASSERSQLTDTQYF. CDR3 nucleotides: TGTGCCAGCAGTGAAAGGTCACAGCTCACAGATACGCAGTATTTT.

This sequence joins TRBV9 and TRBJ1-2; a weak D match, TRBD1 (5 bases). This CDR3 is 15 amino acids long. The germline V gene has CDR1 SGDLS and CDR2 YYNGEE. Trimming removed 2 bases from V and 0 bases from J, with 11 bases in between. This CDR3 reads CASSVLGQSNYGYTF. The CDR3 bases are TGTGCCAGCAGCGTTCTGGGGCAGTCTAACTATGGCTACACCTTC.

This clone was found a few times. The chain employs TRBV15 and TRBJ1-4; tentatively, D is TRBD1 (6 bases). Trimming cost V 0 bases and J 5 bases, with 10 bases left between them. CDR3 length: 15 residues. CDR1 is LNHNV and CDR2 is YYDKDF in the germline V gene (reference sequence). The CDR3 nucleotides are TGTGCCACCAGCAGAGACCCGGACAGAAATGAAAAACTGTTTTTT. Its translation: CATSRDPDRNEKLFF.

The chain uses TRBV5-1 and TRBJ1-2; 7 bases match TRBD1. The CDR3 has 14 amino acids. The trim removed 4 bases at V and 2 bases at J, leaving 5 bases unmatched. CDR1 and CDR2 (germline): SGHRS, YFSETQ. CDR3 coding DNA: TGCGCCAGCAGCCGCGAGGGACAGAACTATGGCTACACCTTC. As protein: CASSREGQNYGYTF.

V gene TRBV29-1 combines with J gene TRBJ2-7; TRBD1 is a possible D gene (6 bases). Germline V lookup: CDR1 SQVTM, CDR2 ANQGSEA. The CDR3 extends over 14 amino acids. V was cut by 5 bases and J by 9 bases, with 23 bases left in between. The CDR3 protein is CSVKTAGRGNGQYF. The CDR3 DNA is TGCAGCGTTAAAACCGCCGGCAGGGGAAATGGGCAGTACTTC.

The rearrangement uses TRBV30 and TRBJ1-2, with 7 bases that match TRBD1. V gave up 6 bases and J gave up 2 bases; unmatched junction bases: 9. CDR3 length: 14 residues. Germline loops: CDR1 GTSNPN, CDR2 SVGIG (reference sequence). The CDR3 protein is CACGQVAMNYGYTF. CDR3 bases: TGTGCCTGCGGACAGGTTGCTATGAACTATGGCTACACCTTC.

The chain recombines TRBV29-1 with TRBJ1-1; 7 nucleotides agree with TRBD1. CDR3 length equals 13 residues. Germline trimming cut 6 bases from V and 4 bases from J; bases unmatched to any gene: 8. Germline V CDR1 and CDR2: SQVTM, ANQGSEA. CDR3 loop: CSVQRQGGTEAFF. CDR3 in DNA: TGCAGCGTACAACGACAGGGAGGCACTGAAGCTTTCTTT. The whole variable domain, remainder taken from reference TRBV29-1 and TRBJ1-1, is SAVISQKPSRDICQRGTSLTIQCQVDSQVTMMFWYRQQPGQSLTLIATANQGSEATYESGFVIDKFPISRPNLTFSTLTVSNMSPEDSSIYLCSVQRQGGTEAFFGQGTRLTVV.

This clone occurred a few times. This chain connects TRBV5-1 to TRBJ1-5; TRBD1 matches 7 bases. V trimming: 5 bases; J trimming: 7 bases; junction bases outside the gene matches: 6. The germline gives CDR1 SGHRS, CDR2 YFSETQ. The length of the CDR3 is 13 residues. The CDR3 loop reads CASREGASQPQHF. The CDR3 nucleotides read TGCGCCAGCAGGGAGGGGGCTAGCCAGCCCCAGCATTTT.

The V gene is TRBV7-2, the J gene TRBJ1-2; 7 nucleotides agree with TRBD1. The germline V gene has CDR1 SGHTA and CDR2 FQGNSA. The trim removed 5 bases at V and 3 bases at J, leaving 9 bases unmatched. CDR3 length: 15 residues. CDR3 residues: CASSPRPGQYYGYTF. As DNA, the CDR3 is TGTGCCAGCAGCCCCCGACCGGGACAGTACTATGGCTACACCTTC.

The chain recombines TRBV30 with TRBJ2-3; possible D gene TRBD1, 6 bases. Trimming cost V 4 bases and J 1 base, with 6 bases left between them. The CDR3 has 12 residues. Per the germline V gene, CDR1 is GTSNPN and CDR2 is SVGIG (reference sequence). The CDR3 loop reads CAWNRGTDTQYF. The CDR3 DNA reads TGTGCCTGGAACAGGGGCACAGATACGCAGTATTTT.

This clone was counted between two and nine times. The J gene is TRBJ2-2, the V gene TRBV15; 7 nucleotides align to TRBD2. The CDR3 contains 13 residues. J was trimmed by 7 bases and V by 8 bases; bases with no gene match: 7. Germline V gene sequence: CDR1 LNHNV, CDR2 YYDKDF (reference sequence). CDR3 residues: CATGRGTGGELFF. The CDR3 nucleotides read TGTGCCACCGGGCGGGGGACCGGCGGGGAGCTGTTTTTT.

The V and J genes are TRBV29-1 and TRBJ2-4, with 10 bases lining up with TRBD1. The germline V gene has CDR1 SQVTM and CDR2 ANQGSEA. The J segment lost 7 bases and the V segment lost 0 bases, leaving 12 bases of the junction unmatched. The CDR3 sequence is 17 residues long. The CDR3 DNA follows: TGCAGCGTTGAAGATCGGCAATCCCGGGACAGGGGCAACATTCAGTACTTC. Residues: CSVEDRQSRDRGNIQYF.

This clone was counted only a few times. The V gene is TRBV30, the J gene TRBJ1-2; 7 bases line up with TRBD1. The CDR3 extends over 12 amino acids. Trimming cost V 4 bases and J 4 bases; bases outside gene matches: 3. Germline values: CDR1 GTSNPN, CDR2 SVGIG (reference sequence). CDR3 DNA: TGTGCCTGGATAGGGGACAGCTATGGCTACACCTTC. This encodes CAWIGDSYGYTF.

This clone turned up a few times. The J gene is TRBJ2-3, the V gene TRBV7-9, with a tentative D call TRBD2 (5 bases). The germline CDR1 and CDR2 sequences are SEHNR and FQNEAQ (reference sequence). The ends were cut back, 5 bases at V and 7 bases at J, with 13 bases in the middle. The CDR3 extends over 13 amino acids. The CDR3, as DNA: TGTGCCAGCAGCGAAGACGGACTGTATACGCAGTATTTT. Amino acids: CASSEDGLYTQYF.

This clone turned up a few times. The chain joins TRBV5-1 to TRBJ2-1, with 10 bases matching TRBD1. Germline V gene lookup returns CDR1 SGHRS and CDR2 YFSETQ. V lost 6 bases, J lost 8 bases, and 8 bases stayed unmatched. The CDR3 length is 14 residues. DNA for the CDR3: TGCGCCAGCACAAGGACAGGGGGGACAGATGAGCAGTTCTTC. This encodes CASTRTGGTDEQFF.

The V call is TRBV25-1, the J call TRBJ2-7; D is unresolved. V was clipped by 3 bases and J by 3 bases, with 12 bases between them. The CDR3 runs to 14 residues. Germline V gives CDR1 MGHDK, CDR2 SYGVNS. The CDR3 DNA reads as TGTGCCAGCAGTGAGGATCCTCTGAACTACGAGCAGTACTTC. Translating gives CASSEDPLNYEQYF.

The V call is TRBV29-1, the J call TRBJ1-2; TRBD1 might be the D (6 bases). Germline-derived CDR1 and CDR2 are SQVTM and ANQGSEA. V was trimmed by 4 bases and J by 2 bases, leaving 11 bases between them. This CDR3 region has 13 residues. The CDR3 loop is CSVATGLNYGYTF. The CDR3 bases are TGCAGCGTTGCGACAGGCCTCAACTATGGCTACACCTTC.